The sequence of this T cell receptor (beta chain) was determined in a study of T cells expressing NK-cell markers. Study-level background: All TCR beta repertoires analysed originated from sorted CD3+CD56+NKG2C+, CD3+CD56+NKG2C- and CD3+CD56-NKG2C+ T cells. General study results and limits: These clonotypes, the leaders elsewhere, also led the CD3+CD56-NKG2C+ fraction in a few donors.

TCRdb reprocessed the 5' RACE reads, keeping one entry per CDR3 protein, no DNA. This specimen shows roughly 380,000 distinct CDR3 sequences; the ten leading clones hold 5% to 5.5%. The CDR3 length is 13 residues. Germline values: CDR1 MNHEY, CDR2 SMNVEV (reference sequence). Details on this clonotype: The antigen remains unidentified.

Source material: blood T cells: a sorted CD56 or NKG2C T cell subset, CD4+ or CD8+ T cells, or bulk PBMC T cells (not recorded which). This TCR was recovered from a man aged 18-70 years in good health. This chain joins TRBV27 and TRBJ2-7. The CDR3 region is CASSHGSSYEQYF.